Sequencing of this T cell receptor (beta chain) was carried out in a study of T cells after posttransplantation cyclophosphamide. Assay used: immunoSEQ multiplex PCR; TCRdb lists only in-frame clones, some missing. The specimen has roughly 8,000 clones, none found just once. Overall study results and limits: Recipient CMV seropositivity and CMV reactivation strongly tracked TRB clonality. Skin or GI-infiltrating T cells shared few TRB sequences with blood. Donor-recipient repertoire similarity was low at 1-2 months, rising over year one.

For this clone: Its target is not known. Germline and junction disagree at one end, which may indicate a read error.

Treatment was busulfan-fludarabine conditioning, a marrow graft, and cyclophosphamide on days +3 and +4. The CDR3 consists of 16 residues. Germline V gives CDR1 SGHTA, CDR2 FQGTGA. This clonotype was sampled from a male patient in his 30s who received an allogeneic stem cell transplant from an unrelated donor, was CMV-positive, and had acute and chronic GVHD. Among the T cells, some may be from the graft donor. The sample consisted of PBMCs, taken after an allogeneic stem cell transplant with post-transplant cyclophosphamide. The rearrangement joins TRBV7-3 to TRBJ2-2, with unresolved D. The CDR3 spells CASSLFGTRNIGELFF. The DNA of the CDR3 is TGTGCCAGCAGCTTATTCGGCACCAGGAACATCGGGGAGCTGTTTTTT.